This T cell receptor (beta chain) originates from a study of blood T cell repertoires in COVID-19. The V end lost 5 bases, the J end lost 2 bases, and 3 bases lay between the germline ends. Germline values: CDR1 MNHEY, CDR2 SMNVEV (reference sequence). CDR3 length: 12 residues. Method: immunoSEQ multiplex PCR; TCRdb's copy keeps in-frame clones and lacks some. The sample carries roughly 45,000 clones, 89% recorded once. The clonotype was recovered from a human donor in a cohort sampled during active COVID-19. Source material: peripheral blood. This sequence joins TRBV27 and TRBJ2-2; D is undetermined. CDR3 DNA sequence: TGTGCCAGCAGTCCTAACACCGGGGAGCTGTTTTTT. This translates into CASSPNTGELFF.